This entry lists 22 T cell receptor beta chains sequenced from one sample in a study of shared clonotypes between healthy human individuals. Sequencing was performed with immunoSEQ multiplex PCR; in TCRdb, only in-frame clones are kept and a portion is missing. Of approximately 500,000 clones in the sample, 75% to 85% are singletons; the top ten hold 10% to 15%. Sequencing input: PBMCs. The receptors originated from a woman between 40 and 55 years old in good health. Some clones in this sample may be carry-over from other donors' samples.

This chain uses TRBV11-1 with TRBJ1-1, with 8 bases lining up with TRBD1. Trimming at V came to 2 bases and at J to 5 bases, leaving 7 bases not matched to a gene. The CDR3 totals 15 residues. Germline assignment: CDR1 SGHAT and CDR2 FQDESV (reference sequence). The CDR3 sequence: CASSLRTGQLTEAFF. The DNA for the CDR3 is TGTGCCAGCAGCTTAAGGACAGGGCAGTTGACTGAAGCTTTCTTT.

The count of this clone is one. This sequence joins TRBV7-9 and TRBJ1-4; TRBD1 agrees at 7 bases. With 5 bases clipped from V and 7 bases from J, the junction kept 7 bases outside the gene matches. Germline assignment: CDR1 SEHNR and CDR2 FQNEAQ (reference sequence). This CDR3 is 14 amino acids long. In DNA, the CDR3 is TGTGCCAGCAGCCCGACAGGGAGGGGTGAAAAACTGTTTTTT. It specifies CASSPTGRGEKLFF.

The rearrangement links TRBV9 to TRBJ2-3, with D tentatively TRBD2 (5 bases). The CDR3 totals 15 residues. V gave up 0 bases and J gave up 4 bases, with 12 bases separating them. Germline lookup yields CDR1 SGDLS and CDR2 YYNGEE. CDR3 region: CASSVVGEGPDTQYF. Written as DNA, the CDR3 is TGTGCCAGCAGCGTAGTCGGAGAGGGTCCAGATACGCAGTATTTT.

The chain is built from TRBV30 and TRBJ2-5, with 11 bases aligning to TRBD2. The J call may be incorrect, as the DNA end agrees better with TRBJ2-7. Per germline, CDR1 GTSNPN and CDR2 SVGIG (reference sequence). This CDR3 spans 14 amino acids. CDR3 DNA sequence: TGTGCCTGCAATAGGGGACTAGCGGCCTACGAGCAGTACTTC. Protein sequence: CACNRGLAAYEQYF.

The V and J genes are TRBV28 and TRBJ2-1; 12 nucleotides agree with TRBD2. The CDR3 totals 17 residues. CDR1 and CDR2 (germline): MDHEN, SYDVKM. V lost 3 bases to trimming and J lost 3 bases; unmatched junction nucleotides: 6. For the CDR3, the DNA is TGTGCCAGCAGTTTTCTTACTAGCGGGAGGAACTACAATGAGCAGTTCTTC. It specifies CASSFLTSGRNYNEQFF.

This chain joins TRBV2 and TRBJ2-3; D is unresolved. The CDR3 is made up of 14 amino acids. V was cut by 3 bases and J by 3 bases, with 10 bases left in between. CDR1 and CDR2 (germline): SNHLY, FYNNEI. CDR3 amino acids: CASSDGIPTDTQYF. In DNA, the CDR3 is TGTGCCAGCAGTGACGGCATACCAACAGATACGCAGTATTTT.

CDR3 amino acids: CASGRGTLSEKLFF. In DNA form, the CDR3 reads TGTGCCAGCGGCAGGGGGACTTTGAGTGAAAAACTGTTTTTT. V is TRBV28 and J is TRBJ1-4, with 7 positions matching TRBD1. CDR3 length equals 14 residues. The germline gives CDR1 MDHEN, CDR2 SYDVKM. With V trimmed by 8 bases and J by 7 bases, 10 bases remained unmatched.

CDR3 sequence: CASSLFSRGHYEQYF. The CDR3 coding sequence is TGTGCCAGCAGTTTATTTTCCAGAGGGCATTACGAGCAGTACTTC. V usage is TRBV27 and J usage is TRBJ2-7, with D possibly TRBD2 on 5 matching bases. V was cut by 1 base and J by 4 bases, with 14 bases left in between. This CDR3 is built from 15 residues. Per the germline V gene, CDR1 is MNHEY and CDR2 is SMNVEV (reference sequence).

The genes are TRBV27 and TRBJ1-4, with 8 bases identical to TRBD1. Germline CDR1 and CDR2: MNHEY and SMNVEV (reference sequence). The CDR3 has 15 amino acids. V lost 2 bases and J lost 5; bases outside the gene matches: 4. The CDR3 nucleotides read TGTGCCAGCAGTTTAGGACAGGGTGAAAATGAAAAACTGTTTTTT. Protein: CASSLGQGENEKLFF.

The CDR3, as DNA: TGTGCCAGCAGCCCTAGCGGGGGGGCGTACAATGAGCAGTTCTTC. Translated, it gives CASSPSGGAYNEQFF. The chain uses TRBV7-2 and TRBJ2-1; TRBD2 matches at 12 bases. The CDR3 runs to 15 residues. The trim removed 5 bases at V and 4 bases at J, leaving 3 bases unmatched. Germline V CDR1 and CDR2: SGHTA, FQGNSA.

The genes are TRBV7-8 and TRBJ2-7; a weak D match, TRBD1 (5 bases). Trimming left V 0 bases short and J 5 bases short, with 8 bases between. The CDR3 totals 13 residues. In germline, CDR1 is SGHVS, CDR2 FQNEAQ. The CDR3 spells CASSLALGDEQYF. Here the CDR3 DNA reads TGTGCCAGCAGCTTAGCGCTAGGGGACGAGCAGTACTTC. The complete variable domain, with remaining parts taken from reference TRBV7-8 and TRBJ2-7, reads GAGVSQSPRYKVAKRGQDVALRCDPISGHVSLFWYQQALGQGPEFLTYFQNEAQLDKSGLPSDRFFAERPEGSVSTLKIQRTQQEDSAVYLCASSLALGDEQYFGPGTRLTVT.

J is TRBJ1-5 and V is TRBV7-9; D is unresolved. The germline V gene encodes CDR1 SEHNR and CDR2 FQNEAQ (reference sequence). CDR3 length: 15 amino acids. The germline V and J ends were trimmed by 2 bases and 2 bases, with 10 bases remaining between them. The CDR3 loop reads CASSLTRTGNQPQHF. CDR3 DNA sequence: TGTGCCAGCAGCTTAACGAGGACTGGCAATCAGCCCCAGCATTTT.

This clone was recorded many times. V gene TRBV21-1 combines with J gene TRBJ1-1; TRBD1, as called in the table, went unchecked against the DNA. TRBV21-1 is reported as a pseudogene. There are 17 residues in the CDR3. DNA for the CDR3: TGTGCCAGCATCTTCGACAGGGGGCAGGTTATGAACACTGAAGCTTTCTTT. Its translation is CASIFDRGQVMNTEAFF.

The chain joins TRBV7-2 to TRBJ2-5; 14 bases are a match to TRBD2. V lost 1 base, J lost 6 bases, and 7 bases stayed unmatched. The CDR3 extends over 17 amino acids. CDR1 SGHTA and CDR2 FQGNSA come from the germline V gene. CDR3 sequence reads: CASSLEVGLAGVKTQYF. The CDR3, as DNA: TGTGCCAGCAGCTTAGAAGTGGGACTAGCGGGAGTAAAGACCCAGTACTTC. Based on the CDR3 plus reference TRBV7-2 and TRBJ2-5, the full variable domain is GAGVSQSPSNKVTEKGKDVELRCDPISGHTALYWYRQSLGQGLEFLIYFQGNSAPDKSGLPSDRFSAERTGGSVSTLTIQRTQQEDSAVYLCASSLEVGLAGVKTQYFGPGTRLLVL.

This rearrangement joins TRBV7-3 to TRBJ1-1; no clear D. V lost 4 bases to trimming and J lost 5 bases, with 11 bases between them. The germline gives CDR1 SGHTA, CDR2 FQGTGA. This CDR3 spans 13 amino acids. The CDR3 nucleotides are TGTGCCAGCAGCTCGACTAGGGAGACTGAAGCTTTCTTT. Its translation is CASSSTRETEAFF.

The CDR3 sequence is CSVLGSYEQYF. CDR3 bases: TGCAGCGTTTTGGGAAGCTACGAGCAGTACTTC. V and J are TRBV29-1 and TRBJ2-7; no reliable D call. CDR1 and CDR2 from the germline V gene are SQVTM and ANQGSEA. V was cut by 5 bases and J by 3 bases, with 8 bases left in between. This CDR3 comprises 11 residues.

V and J are TRBV10-2 and TRBJ2-2; 8 nucleotides agree with TRBD2. Trimming took 1 base from V and 1 from J; bases not matched to a gene: 17. The CDR3 has 21 residues. Germline V gene sequence: CDR1 WSHSY, CDR2 SAAADI. The CDR3 sequence: CASSEFPSPSLAGMNTGELFF. The CDR3 DNA follows: TGCGCCAGCAGTGAGTTCCCAAGCCCCAGTTTAGCGGGGATGAACACCGGGGAGCTGTTTTTT.

The gene calls are TRBV28 and TRBJ1-3; D is unresolved. The V end was cut by 5 bases, the J end by 0 bases, with 8 bases between. Per germline, CDR1 MDHEN and CDR2 SYDVKM. This CDR3 region has 14 residues. CDR3 sequence (DNA): TGTGCCAGCAGTAAAGGGAGCTCTGGAAACACCATATATTTT. It codes for CASSKGSSGNTIYF.

This clone was seen a few times. The CDR3 here is CASSEQYNEKLFF. CDR3 bases: TGTGCCAGCAGTGAACAGTATAATGAAAAACTGTTTTTT. The rearrangement joins TRBV25-1 to TRBJ1-4; D is unresolved. The CDR3 has 13 residues. Germline V gene data show CDR1 as MGHDK and CDR2 as SYGVNS. V lost 2 bases and J 4 bases, leaving 5 bases between the germline ends.

At least ten counts were recorded for this clone. This chain links TRBV6-1 with TRBJ1-1; D is unresolved. V lost 2 bases to trimming and J lost 4 bases, with 14 bases between them. CDR3 length equals 15 residues. The germline CDR1 and CDR2 sequences are MNHNS and SASEGT. The CDR3 DNA sequence: TGTGCCAGCAGTGAAAAAGGAGACGGGAGCACTGAAGCTTTCTTT. This translates into CASSEKGDGSTEAFF.

For this clone: A much larger clone sits a single nucleotide away, making a read error possible. V usage is TRBV6-4 and J usage is TRBJ2-2; D assignment may be TRBD1 or TRBD2 (6 bases each). Germline V gene data show CDR1 as MRHNA and CDR2 as SNTAGT. Trimming left V 5 bases short and J 6 bases short, with 22 bases between. This CDR3 contains 17 residues. CDR3 coding DNA: TGTGCCAGCAGTCCGCAGGGGAACGGGGGAAACGCCGGGGAGCTGTTTTTT. It translates to CASSPQGNGGNAGELFF.

The genes are TRBV7-9 and TRBJ1-1, with D tentatively TRBD1 (5 bases). This CDR3 spans 12 amino acids. In germline, CDR1 is SEHNR, CDR2 FQNEAQ (reference sequence). The V gene lost 1 base and the J gene lost 7 bases, with 7 bases spanning the gap. DNA for the CDR3: TGTGCCAGCAGCTTAGGGGGCCTTGAAGCTTTCTTT. The encoded protein is CASSLGGLEAFF.